This T cell receptor (beta chain) comes out of a study of blood T cells in healthy people across ages. Study-wide context: Every two T cells gave about one barcoded beta molecule via template switching.

Together with a sample-barcoded 5' primer, a J-beta primer mix was included in a second PCR lasting about 7 to 12 cycles. TCRdb fed the 5' RACE reads into MiXCR, producing one record per CDR3 protein. The sample includes 800,000 to 900,000 distinct CDR3 sequences, around 62% of them seen just once. On this clonotype: Its antigen is unknown.

The germline CDR1 and CDR2 sequences are SGDLS and YYNGEE. This CDR3 comprises 13 residues. The J segment lost 11 bases and the V segment lost 0 bases, leaving 6 bases of the junction unmatched. Study-level points and caveats: While age rose, TCR beta diversity per million T cells dropped in a roughly linear way.

The chain carries TRBV9 and TRBJ2-5; 8 bases line up with TRBD2. The receptor was isolated from a man aged 30-40 years in good health. Sequenced sample: blood. The CDR3 sequence: CASSVVPGGEQYF. Here the CDR3 DNA reads TGTGCCAGCAGCGTAGTCCCCGGGGGGGAGCAGTACTTC.